This T cell receptor (beta chain) was recovered during a study of glioma-infiltrating T cells after dendritic cell vaccination. Patients had residual fresh-frozen tumor tissue and more than two years of survival data. The PCR used 60 V beta and 13 J beta primers. The method was immunoSEQ multiplex PCR; TCRdb's version includes in-frame clones alone and lacks a portion of them. The table records roughly 38,000 clones, 82% of them present only once. The germline CDR1 and CDR2 sequences are SGHTA and FQGTGA. V was trimmed by 3 bases and J by 0 bases, leaving 15 bases between them. This CDR3 has 17 amino acids.

This TCR came from a human donor with glioblastoma. The sample in question was blood, obtained before dendritic cell vaccination. The V gene is TRBV7-3, the J gene TRBJ2-1, with D possibly being TRBD1 (6 bases). The CDR3 nucleotides are TGTGCCAGCAGCTTCTCTCCAGGGGTCAGCTCCTACAATGAGCAGTTCTTC. Translating gives CASSFSPGVSSYNEQFF. The full variable domain, rest sourced from reference TRBV7-3 and TRBJ2-1, is GAGVSQTPSNKVTEKGKYVELRCDPISGHTALYWYRQSLGQGPEFLIYFQGTGAADDSGLPNDRFFAVRPEGSVSTLKIQRTERGDSAVYLCASSFSPGVSSYNEQFFGPGTRLTVL.